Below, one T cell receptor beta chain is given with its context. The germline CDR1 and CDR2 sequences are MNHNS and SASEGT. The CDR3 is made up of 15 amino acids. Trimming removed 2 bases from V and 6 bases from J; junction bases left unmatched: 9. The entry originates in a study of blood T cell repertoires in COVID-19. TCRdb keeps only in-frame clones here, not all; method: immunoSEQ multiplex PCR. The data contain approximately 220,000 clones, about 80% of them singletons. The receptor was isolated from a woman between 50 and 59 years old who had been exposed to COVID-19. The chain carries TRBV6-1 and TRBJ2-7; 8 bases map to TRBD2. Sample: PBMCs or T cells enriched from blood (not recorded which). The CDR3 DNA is TGTGCCAGCAGTGAAATCCTCGGGCGGGAGGTCGAGCAGTACTTC. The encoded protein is CASSEILGREVEQYF.